Shown below are 27 T cell receptor beta chains from a single sample sequenced in a study of cytomegalovirus exposure and HLA in healthy donors. Amplification used 60 Vbeta primers and 13 Jbeta primers. The table came from immunoSEQ multiplex PCR; TCRdb's copy has only in-frame clones and leaves some out. The sample lists more than 150,000 clones, 80% seen once, with around 1.4% in the top ten. The sequenced sample consisted of PBMCs. The receptors stem from a girl under 18 in good health and CMV-seropositive.

The J gene is TRBJ2-1, the V gene TRBV10-3; 10 bases align to TRBD2. V trimming: 2 bases; J trimming: 5 bases; junction bases outside the gene matches: 6. The CDR3 contains 16 residues. Germline V CDR1 and CDR2: ENHRY, SYGVKD. The chain's CDR3 is CAISERGTSADNEQFF. The CDR3 nucleotides are TGTGCCATCAGTGAGAGGGGGACTAGCGCAGACAATGAGCAGTTCTTC.

The rearrangement uses TRBV14 and TRBJ2-5; D is perhaps TRBD2 (6 bases). The germline CDR1 and CDR2 sequences are SGHDN and FVKESK. Trimming pared 2 bases from V and 4 bases from J, leaving 14 bases between. The CDR3 totals 15 residues. The CDR3 nucleotides are TGTGCCAGCAGCCAAAAAAGGGACTTTGTAGAGACCCAGTACTTC. It is translated as CASSQKRDFVETQYF.

The chain joins TRBV28 to TRBJ1-2; 7 bases agree with TRBD1. The germline CDR1 and CDR2 sequences are MDHEN and SYDVKM. The CDR3 loop spans 15 amino acids. Germline trimming cut 3 bases from V and 1 base from J; bases unmatched to any gene: 5. The CDR3 DNA sequence: TGTGCCAGCAGTTTGTGGGACAGCGGTAACTATGGCTACACCTTC. Protein product: CASSLWDSGNYGYTF.

The J gene is TRBJ2-7, the V gene TRBV4-2, with D unresolved. The CDR3 loop spans 15 amino acids. V was shortened by 0 bases and J by 3 bases, with 12 bases between the two germline ends. The V gene's germline CDR1 is LGHNA and CDR2 YNFKEQ. CDR3 coding DNA: TGTGCCAGCAGCCAAGAACGCAGTGTGTACTACGAGCAGTACTTC. Translated, it gives CASSQERSVYYEQYF.

The CDR3 DNA follows: TGCGCCAGCAGCCCCAAGGGGGCTAGCGGGAGGCGGGACATTCAGTACTTC. It codes for CASSPKGASGRRDIQYF. The chain carries TRBV4-3 and TRBJ2-4; 11 bases fit TRBD2. This CDR3 comprises 17 residues. Germline CDR1 reads LGHNA; CDR2 reads YSLEER. The V segment lost 4 bases and the J segment 8 bases; nucleotides outside the gene matches: 13.

The V gene is TRBV5-1, the J gene TRBJ2-7; maybe TRBD2 (5 bases). Trimming took off 3 bases at V and 1 base at J, with 8 bases between the two ends. Germline values: CDR1 SGHRS, CDR2 YFSETQ. CDR3 length: 13 residues. The CDR3 DNA sequence: TGCGCCAGCAGCTCGGGAAGGTCCTACGAGCAGTACTTC. It codes for CASSSGRSYEQYF.

The CDR3 spells CASSSDWEKETQYF. The CDR3 DNA reads as TGTGCCAGCAGCTCGGACTGGGAGAAAGAGACCCAGTACTTC. This chain uses TRBV2 with TRBJ2-5; tentative D call: TRBD2 (5 bases). CDR3 length: 14 amino acids. Germline CDR1 SNHLY, CDR2 FYNNEI. The V end lost 6 bases, the J end lost 3 bases, and 14 bases lay between the germline ends.

The V call is TRBV4-2, the J call TRBJ2-7, with 7 positions matching TRBD1. The CDR3 is 14 amino acids. Germline-derived CDR1 and CDR2 are LGHNA and YNFKEQ. V gave up 5 bases and J gave up 1 base; unmatched junction bases: 5. CDR3 sequence: CASSTRQGSYEQYF. The DNA for the CDR3 is TGTGCCAGCAGCACGCGACAGGGATCCTACGAGCAGTACTTC.

The chain uses TRBV29-1 and TRBJ1-1; D gene ambiguous. Germline V lookup: CDR1 SQVTM, CDR2 ANQGSEA. The ends were cut back, 4 bases at V and 3 bases at J, with 6 bases in the middle. The CDR3 is made up of 11 amino acids. CDR3: CSVGTDTEAFF. CDR3 DNA: TGCAGCGTTGGTACAGACACTGAAGCTTTCTTT.

This chain joins TRBV15 and TRBJ2-1; 8 bases fit TRBD2. CDR1 and CDR2 (germline): LNHNV, YYDKDF (reference sequence). With 0 bases clipped from V and 4 bases from J, the junction kept 8 bases outside the gene matches. This CDR3 is built from 17 residues. The CDR3 nucleotides are TGTGCCACCAGCAGAGATGCCGGGACTAGAGAGTACAATGAGCAGTTCTTC. Translated: CATSRDAGTREYNEQFF.

V is TRBV19 and J is TRBJ2-7; 10 bases agree with TRBD2. This CDR3 has 15 residues. The ends lost 8 bases at V and 0 bases at J; junction bases unmatched: 7. The germline V gene encodes CDR1 LNHDA and CDR2 SQIVND (reference sequence). As DNA, the CDR3 is TGTGCCAGTCTCCCTTCTAGCGGGAGCTCCTACGAGCAGTACTTC. Its translation is CASLPSSGSSYEQYF.

V is TRBV7-9 and J is TRBJ1-4; TRBD1 might be the D (5 bases). V was clipped by 6 bases and J by 4 bases, with 12 bases between them. The CDR3 totals 14 residues. Germline V CDR1 and CDR2: SEHNR, FQNEAQ (reference sequence). CDR3 residues: CASSPRGINEKLFF. The CDR3 DNA reads TGTGCCAGCAGTCCCCGGGGGATTAATGAAAAACTGTTTTTT.

The chain uses TRBV18 and TRBJ1-5, with 7 bases identical to TRBD1. The CDR3 length is 16 residues. Germline V gene sequence: CDR1 KGHSH, CDR2 LQKENI. The junction had 7 bases not matched to a gene; V was cut back by 3 bases and J by 2 bases. The DNA of the CDR3 is TGTGCCAGCTCACCCAGGGGGTTGGTGGGCAATCAGCCCCAGCATTTT. This encodes CASSPRGLVGNQPQHF.

This clone has just one count. V is TRBV5-6 and J is TRBJ2-2; 7 bases match TRBD1. Per the germline V gene, CDR1 is SGHDT and CDR2 is YYEEEE. CDR3 length: 17 residues. The V segment lost 3 bases and the J segment 4 bases; nucleotides outside the gene matches: 12. CDR3 nucleotides: TGTGCCAGCAGCTCCCTCCGTATGGACAGGATCACCGGGGAGCTGTTTTTT. This encodes CASSSLRMDRITGELFF.

The rearrangement links TRBV7-8 to TRBJ1-5, with 8 bases matching TRBD1. V was pared by 2 bases and J by 4 bases, with 13 bases of the junction left unmatched. Germline CDR1 is SGHVS and CDR2 is FQNEAQ. This CDR3 has 18 amino acids. The CDR3 region is CASSLLTFGQGQNQPQHF. The CDR3 DNA sequence: TGTGCCAGCAGCTTATTAACCTTCGGACAGGGCCAAAATCAGCCCCAGCATTTT.

This clone was seen more than once but under ten times. This rearrangement joins TRBV4-1 to TRBJ1-2, with D perhaps matching TRBD1 (5 bases). The CDR3 loop spans 11 amino acids. V was clipped by 3 bases and J by 7 bases, with 6 bases between them. CDR1 is MGHRA and CDR2 is YSYEKL in the germline V gene. The CDR3 loop reads CASSQGLGYTF. CDR3 coding DNA: TGCGCCAGCAGCCAGGGACTTGGCTACACCTTC.

The J gene is TRBJ2-3, the V gene TRBV5-1, with D unclear. The CDR3 is made up of 16 amino acids. Per the germline V gene, CDR1 is SGHRS and CDR2 is YFSETQ. Trimming removed 0 bases from V and 0 bases from J, with 11 bases in between. The CDR3 sequence is CASSLVTATSTDTQYF. The CDR3, as DNA: TGCGCCAGCAGCTTGGTAACAGCCACTAGCACAGATACGCAGTATTTT. The complete variable domain, with remaining parts taken from reference TRBV5-1 and TRBJ2-3, reads KAGVTQTPRYLIKTRGQQVTLSCSPISGHRSVSWYQQTPGQGLQFLFEYFSETQRNKGNFPGRFSGRQFSNSRSEMNVSTLELGDSALYLCASSLVTATSTDTQYFGPGTRLTVL.

The V call is TRBV7-2, the J call TRBJ2-1, with a tentative D call TRBD2 (5 bases). The germline CDR1 and CDR2 sequences are SGHTA and FQGNSA. V was clipped by 3 bases and J by 4 bases, with 10 bases between them. The CDR3 runs to 14 residues. CDR3: CASSFLRDYNEQFF. For the CDR3, the DNA is TGTGCCAGCAGCTTTTTGAGGGATTACAATGAGCAGTTCTTC.

In its sample, this clone was seen once. This chain joins TRBV6-4 and TRBJ2-2; D perhaps matches TRBD2 (5 bases). Germline V gene lookup returns CDR1 MRHNA and CDR2 SNTAGT. This CDR3 comprises 14 residues. Trimming took off 5 bases at V and 6 bases at J, with 13 bases between the two ends. The CDR3 is CASSTEVLAGELFF. CDR3 nucleotide sequence: TGTGCCAGCAGTACGGAGGTCTTGGCCGGGGAGCTGTTTTTT.

This chain links TRBV11-2 with TRBJ2-7, with TRBD1 as a possible D gene (6 bases). CDR3 length equals 12 residues. The V end was cut by 5 bases, the J end by 2 bases, with 7 bases between. CDR1 is SGHAT, CDR2 FQNNGV, per germline. The CDR3 coding sequence is TGTGCCAGCAGCGGGGACACCTACGAGCAGTACTTC. Translating it yields CASSGDTYEQYF.

The chain carries TRBV4-3 and TRBJ2-3, with TRBD1 identical over 7 bases. V gave up 5 bases and J gave up 5 bases; unmatched junction bases: 7. Per germline, CDR1 LGHNA and CDR2 YSLEER. The CDR3 loop spans 14 amino acids. The CDR3 DNA follows: TGCGCCAGCAGCGATGGGACAGAGGGAGATACGCAGTATTTT. Protein sequence: CASSDGTEGDTQYF.

The chain is built from TRBV7-8 and TRBJ1-2, with 9 bases lining up with TRBD1. After removal of 6 bases from V and 0 bases from J, the junction contained 8 bases not matched to a gene. This CDR3 contains 16 residues. From germline, CDR1 is SGHVS and CDR2 FQNEAQ. CDR3 in DNA: TGTGCCAGCAGGGAAGACAGGGGGGCGGCTAACTATGGCTACACCTTC. It codes for CASREDRGAANYGYTF.

On this clone: Mismatch with germline at one junction end may stem from a read error. The chain carries TRBV9 and TRBJ1-1; D is undetermined. Looked up from germline, CDR1 is SGDLS and CDR2 is YYNGEE. CDR3 length equals 17 residues. The CDR3 spells CASSVAPPLTDNTEDFF. The CDR3 bases are TGTGCCAGCAGCGTAGCTCCCCCTTTGACCGACAACACTGAAGATTTCTTT.

The chain recombines TRBV7-9 with TRBJ2-7, with TRBD2 identical over 7 bases. The trim removed 1 base at V and 7 bases at J, leaving 13 bases unmatched. This CDR3 region has 16 residues. Germline V gene data show CDR1 as SEHNR and CDR2 as FQNEAQ (reference sequence). Here the CDR3 reads CASSLDTTWGGGEQYF. The DNA of the CDR3 is TGTGCCAGCAGCTTAGATACCACCTGGGGGGGAGGGGAGCAGTACTTC.

The chain joins TRBV5-1 to TRBJ2-7, with D possibly being TRBD2 (6 bases). The CDR3 is 15 amino acids. The germline V and J ends were trimmed by 0 bases and 7 bases, with 17 bases remaining between them. The germline V gene encodes CDR1 SGHRS and CDR2 YFSETQ. The CDR3 protein is CASSLDRGLRGEQYF. CDR3 DNA sequence: TGCGCCAGCAGCTTGGATCGCGGCCTACGGGGGGAGCAGTACTTC.

Here the CDR3 DNA reads TGCGCCAGCAGTGGGACAGGGTATGAAGCTTTCTTT. Encoded protein: CASSGTGYEAFF. The V and J genes are TRBV10-1 and TRBJ1-1, with 8 bases matching TRBD1. Germline lookup yields CDR1 WNHNN and CDR2 SYGVQD (reference sequence). The V and J ends lost 4 bases and 7 bases, in that order; junction bases with no gene match: 2. The CDR3 contains 12 residues.

This clone was seen only a few times. Mismatch with germline at one junction end may stem from a read error. V is TRBV12-5 and J is TRBJ2-7; 10 bases are a match to TRBD2. The germline V gene has CDR1 LGHNT and CDR2 FRNRAP. CDR3 length: 14 residues. Here the CDR3 reads CASGLLAGDFATDF. CDR3 DNA: TGTGCTAGTGGTTTGCTAGCGGGAGATTTCGCGACGGACTTC.